This TCR beta chain was retrieved from a study of T cells in Graves' hyperthyroidism and ophthalmopathy. Regarding the study as a whole: Most expanded thyroid clonotypes above 0.001 also appeared in blood.

Germline lookup yields CDR1 SEHNR and CDR2 FQNEAQ (reference sequence). This CDR3 is 14 amino acids long. Trimming shortened V by 5 bases and J by 2 bases, and 12 bases separated the two germline ends. A few counts support this clonotype. Its antigen is unknown. Regions amplified from RNA transcripts were the TCR beta CDR3 regions. TCR CDR3 underwent first-round RT-PCR with the HTBI primer set. A single record per CDR3 protein comes from TCRdb applying MiXCR to the multiplex PCR reads. The sample yields about 700,000 distinct CDR3 sequences, 14% seen once. The source material was blood. The rearrangement links TRBV7-9 to TRBJ1-1; D is unresolved. The sequence derives from a woman aged 18-29 years with Graves' hyperthyroidism. CDR3 nucleotides: TGTGCCAGCAGCCTCGAAAGGTTTAACACTGAAGCTTTCTTT. It specifies CASSLERFNTEAFF.